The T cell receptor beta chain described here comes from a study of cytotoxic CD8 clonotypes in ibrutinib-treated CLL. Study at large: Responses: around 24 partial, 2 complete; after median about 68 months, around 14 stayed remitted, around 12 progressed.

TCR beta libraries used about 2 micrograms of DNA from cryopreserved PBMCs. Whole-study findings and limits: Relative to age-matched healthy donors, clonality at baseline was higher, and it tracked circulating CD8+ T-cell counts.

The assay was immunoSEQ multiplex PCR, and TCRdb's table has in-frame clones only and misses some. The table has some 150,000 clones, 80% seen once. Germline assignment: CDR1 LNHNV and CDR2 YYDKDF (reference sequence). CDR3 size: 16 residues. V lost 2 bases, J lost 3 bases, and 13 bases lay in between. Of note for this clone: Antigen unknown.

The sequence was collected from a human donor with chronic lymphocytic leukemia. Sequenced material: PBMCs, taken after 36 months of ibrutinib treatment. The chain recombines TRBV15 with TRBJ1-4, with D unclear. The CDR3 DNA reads TGTGCCACCAGCAGAATGGGAAGGAGGGCTAATGAAAAACTGTTTTTT. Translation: CATSRMGRRANEKLFF.